This TCR beta chain is drawn from a study of blood T cell repertoires in COVID-19. Study context: Material from acute and convalescent COVID-19 was sourced from the United States, Italy and Spain. From T cells, B-cell-depleted T cells, or PBMCs came the material, which was cDNA or gDNA.

V was cut by 0 bases and J by 7 bases, with 16 bases left in between. The CDR3 runs to 16 residues. Germline-derived CDR1 and CDR2 are SGDLS and YYNGEE. Assay: immunoSEQ multiplex PCR; the TCRdb copy retains only in-frame clones and omits some. The profile shows 300,000 to 450,000 clones, 80% to 90% of them singletons. The TCR comes from a woman in her sixties or seventies with COVID-19, enrolled during active disease. The chain combines TRBV9 with TRBJ2-2; a possible D gene is TRBD1 (6 bases). Sequences were obtained from peripheral blood. This CDR3 is CASSVGGQGWHGELFF. The CDR3 coding sequence is TGTGCCAGCAGCGTAGGTGGGCAGGGGTGGCACGGGGAGCTGTTTTTT.